Detailed here is one T cell receptor beta chain. Via MiXCR, TCRdb re-called the PCR reads. The data show about 8,400 clones, 25% to 40% seen once. Germline lookup yields CDR1 SGHTA and CDR2 FQGNSA. V was cut by 3 bases and J by 5 bases, with 14 bases left in between. The CDR3 sequence is 14 residues long. Thyroid surgery had not been preceded by any treatment in any patient. The data originate from a study of metastatic and nonmetastatic thyroid tumors. The receptor's source is a female donor with papillary thyroid cancer or a benign thyroid nodule (not recorded which). Some clones in this sample may be carry-over from other donors' samples. The chain combines TRBV7-2 with TRBJ2-7; either TRBD1 or TRBD2 may fit D (5 bases each). The sequenced material came from tumor tissue. Here the CDR3 reads CASSFRGPVNEQYF. The CDR3 bases are TGTGCCAGCAGCTTTCGGGGACCGGTAAACGAGCAGTACTTC.